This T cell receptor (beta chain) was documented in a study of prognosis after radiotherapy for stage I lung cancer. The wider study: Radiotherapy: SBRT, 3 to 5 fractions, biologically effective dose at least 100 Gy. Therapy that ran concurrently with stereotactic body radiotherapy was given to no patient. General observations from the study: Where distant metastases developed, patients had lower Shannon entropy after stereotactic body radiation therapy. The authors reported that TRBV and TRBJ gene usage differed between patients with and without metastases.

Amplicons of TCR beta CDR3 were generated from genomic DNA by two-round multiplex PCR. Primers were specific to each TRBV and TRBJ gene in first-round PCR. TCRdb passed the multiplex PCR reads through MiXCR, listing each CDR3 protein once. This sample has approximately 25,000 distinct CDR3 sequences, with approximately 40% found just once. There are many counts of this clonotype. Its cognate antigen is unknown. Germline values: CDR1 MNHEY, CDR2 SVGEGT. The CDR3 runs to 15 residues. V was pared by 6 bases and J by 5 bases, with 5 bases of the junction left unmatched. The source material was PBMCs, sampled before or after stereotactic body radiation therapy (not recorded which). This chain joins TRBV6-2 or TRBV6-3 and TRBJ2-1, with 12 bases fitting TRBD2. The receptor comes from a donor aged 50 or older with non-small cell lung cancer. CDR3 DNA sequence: TGTGCCAGCAGCCCCGGACTAGCGGGGAACAATGAGCAGTTCTTC. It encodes CASSPGLAGNNEQFF.